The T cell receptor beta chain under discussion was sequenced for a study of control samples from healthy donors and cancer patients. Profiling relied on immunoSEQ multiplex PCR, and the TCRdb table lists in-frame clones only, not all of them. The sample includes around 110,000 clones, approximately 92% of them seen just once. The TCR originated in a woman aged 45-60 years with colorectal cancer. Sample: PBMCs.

CDR3 in DNA: TGTGCCAGCAGCTTAGGAGGATTCTATGGCTACACCTTC. Protein: CASSLGGFYGYTF. The V gene is TRBV7-2, the J gene TRBJ1-2; D not certain. The CDR3 contains 13 residues. Germline V CDR1 and CDR2: SGHTA, FQGNSA. V lost 1 base, J lost 4 bases, and 7 bases lay in between.